These 5 T cell receptor beta chains share one sample of origin, sequenced in a study of breast tumors, draining lymph nodes, adjacent tissues. TCRdb re-derived calls from the multiplex PCR reads in MiXCR, one entry per CDR3 protein. The sample records 180,000 or so distinct CDR3 sequences, approximately 30% being singletons. Samples came from axillary lymph nodes draining the breast cancer. The source material was axillary lymph node tissue. Receptors were obtained from a female donor with breast cancer. Some clones in this sample may be carry-over from other donors' samples.

This clonotype came up many times. The rearrangement joins TRBV4-2 to TRBJ2-7; the D call may be TRBD1 or TRBD2 (6 bases each). The CDR3 extends over 15 amino acids. V was clipped by 0 bases and J by 3 bases, with 12 bases between them. Germline V lookup: CDR1 LGHNA, CDR2 YNFKEQ. The chain's CDR3 is CASSQEWGANYEQYF. For the CDR3, the DNA is TGTGCCAGCAGCCAAGAATGGGGGGCGAACTACGAGCAGTACTTC.

In regard to this clonotype: The junction and the germline gene differ at one end; a read error may be behind it. CDR3 loop: CPSRGPQETQYF. The CDR3 DNA is TGTCCCAGCAGGGGGCCCCAAGAGACCCAGTACTTC. The gene calls are TRBV7-8 and TRBJ2-5, with TRBD1 matching 8 bases. Germline V gives CDR1 SGHVS, CDR2 FQNEAQ. The CDR3 runs 12 residues.

This clonotype showed up many times. The chain employs TRBV19 and TRBJ2-3, with 8 bases fitting TRBD1. The CDR3 is made up of 14 amino acids. CDR1 and CDR2 (germline): LNHDA, SQIVND (reference sequence). V was pared by 6 bases and J by 6 bases, with 8 bases of the junction left unmatched. The CDR3 DNA follows: TGTGCCAGTAGCCCCGGACAGGGCGGTGATACGCAGTATTTT. This gives the protein CASSPGQGGDTQYF.

At least ten counts were recorded for this clonotype. This chain uses TRBV2 with TRBJ2-7, with D perhaps matching TRBD1 (6 bases). The CDR3 consists of 15 residues. Trimming left V 7 bases short and J 2 bases short, with 18 bases between. Germline CDR1 reads SNHLY; CDR2 reads FYNNEI. CDR3 nucleotides: TGTGCCAGCACCCGAGAGGGACACCCAGCCTACGAGCAGTACTTC. It translates to CASTREGHPAYEQYF.

CDR3 in DNA: TGCGCCAGCAGCTTCTGGACAGGGCTTAGCAATCAGCCCCAGCATTTT. Translated: CASSFWTGLSNQPQHF. The V call is TRBV5-1, the J call TRBJ1-5; 8 nucleotides match TRBD1. Germline V CDR1 and CDR2: SGHRS, YFSETQ. The J segment lost 0 bases and the V segment lost 2 bases, leaving 4 bases of the junction unmatched. The CDR3 is 16 amino acids.